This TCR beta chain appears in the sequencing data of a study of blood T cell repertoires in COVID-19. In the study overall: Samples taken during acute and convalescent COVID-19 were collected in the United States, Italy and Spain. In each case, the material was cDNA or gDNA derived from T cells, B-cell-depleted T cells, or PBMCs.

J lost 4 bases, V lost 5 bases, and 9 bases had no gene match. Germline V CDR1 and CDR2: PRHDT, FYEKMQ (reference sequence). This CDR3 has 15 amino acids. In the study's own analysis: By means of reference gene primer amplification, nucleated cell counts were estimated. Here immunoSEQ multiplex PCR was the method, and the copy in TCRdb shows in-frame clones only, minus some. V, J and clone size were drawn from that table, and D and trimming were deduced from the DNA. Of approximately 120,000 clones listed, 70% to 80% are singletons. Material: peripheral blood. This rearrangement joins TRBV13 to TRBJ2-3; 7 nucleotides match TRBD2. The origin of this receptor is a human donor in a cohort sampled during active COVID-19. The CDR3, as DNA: TGTGCCAGCAGCCCCCGAGGGGCGGGGGCAGATACGCAGTATTTT. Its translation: CASSPRGAGADTQYF. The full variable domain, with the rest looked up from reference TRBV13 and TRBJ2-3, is AAGVIQSPRHLIKEKRETATLKCYPIPRHDTVYWYQQGPGQDPQFLISFYEKMQSDKGSIPDRFSAQQFSDYHSELNMSSLELGDSALYFCASSPRGAGADTQYFGPGTRLTVL.